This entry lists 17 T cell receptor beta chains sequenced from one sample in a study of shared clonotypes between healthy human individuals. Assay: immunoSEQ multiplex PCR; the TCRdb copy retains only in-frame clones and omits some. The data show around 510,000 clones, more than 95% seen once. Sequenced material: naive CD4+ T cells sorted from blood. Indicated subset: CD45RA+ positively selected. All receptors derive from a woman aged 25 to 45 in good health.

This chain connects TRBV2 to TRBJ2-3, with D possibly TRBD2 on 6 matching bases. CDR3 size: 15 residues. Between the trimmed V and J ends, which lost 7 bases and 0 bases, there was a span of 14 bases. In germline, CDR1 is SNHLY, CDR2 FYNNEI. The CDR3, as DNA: TGTGCCAGCACCCGACTAGGGCATAGCACAGATACGCAGTATTTT. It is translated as CASTRLGHSTDTQYF.

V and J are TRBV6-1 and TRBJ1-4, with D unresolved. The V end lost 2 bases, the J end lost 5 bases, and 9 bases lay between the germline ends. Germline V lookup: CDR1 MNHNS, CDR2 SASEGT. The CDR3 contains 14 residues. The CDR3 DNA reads TGTGCCAGCAGTGAACCGAGATGGAATGAAAAACTGTTTTTT. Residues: CASSEPRWNEKLFF.

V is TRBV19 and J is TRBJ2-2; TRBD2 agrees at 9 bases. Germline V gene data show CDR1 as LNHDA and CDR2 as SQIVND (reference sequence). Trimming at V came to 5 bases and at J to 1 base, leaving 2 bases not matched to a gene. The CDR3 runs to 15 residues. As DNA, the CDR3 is TGTGCCAGTAGTCGACTAGCGGAGAACACCGGGGAGCTGTTTTTT. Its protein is CASSRLAENTGELFF.

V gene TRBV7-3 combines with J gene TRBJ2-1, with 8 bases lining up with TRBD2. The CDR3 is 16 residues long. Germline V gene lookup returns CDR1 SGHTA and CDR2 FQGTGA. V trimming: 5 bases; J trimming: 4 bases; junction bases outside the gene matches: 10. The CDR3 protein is CASSRGGSSGYNEQFF. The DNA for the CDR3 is TGTGCCAGCAGCCGTGGGGGGTCTAGCGGGTACAATGAGCAGTTCTTC.

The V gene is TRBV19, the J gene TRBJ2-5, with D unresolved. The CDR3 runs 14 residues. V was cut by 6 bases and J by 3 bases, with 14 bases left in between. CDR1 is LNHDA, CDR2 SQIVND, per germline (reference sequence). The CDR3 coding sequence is TGTGCCAGTAGAGTTCGACACTTCGAAGAGACCCAGTACTTC. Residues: CASRVRHFEETQYF.

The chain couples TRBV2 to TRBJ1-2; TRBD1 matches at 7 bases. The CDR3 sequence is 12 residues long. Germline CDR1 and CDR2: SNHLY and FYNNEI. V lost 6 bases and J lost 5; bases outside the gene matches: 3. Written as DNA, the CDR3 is TGTGCCAGCAGGCCGACAGGGTATGGCTACACCTTC. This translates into CASRPTGYGYTF.

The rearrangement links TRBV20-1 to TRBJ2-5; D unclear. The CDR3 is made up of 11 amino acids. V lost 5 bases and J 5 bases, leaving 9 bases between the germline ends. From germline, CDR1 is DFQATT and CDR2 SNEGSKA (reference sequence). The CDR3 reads CSALVLETQYF. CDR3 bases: TGCAGTGCTCTAGTGCTTGAGACCCAGTACTTC.

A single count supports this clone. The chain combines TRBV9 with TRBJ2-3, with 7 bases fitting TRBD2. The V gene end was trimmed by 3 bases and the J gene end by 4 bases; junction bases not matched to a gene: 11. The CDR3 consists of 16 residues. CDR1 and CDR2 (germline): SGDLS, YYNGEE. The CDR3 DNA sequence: TGTGCCAGCAGCGCCGAACTAGCGAGAGGGGCAGATACGCAGTATTTT. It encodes CASSAELARGADTQYF.

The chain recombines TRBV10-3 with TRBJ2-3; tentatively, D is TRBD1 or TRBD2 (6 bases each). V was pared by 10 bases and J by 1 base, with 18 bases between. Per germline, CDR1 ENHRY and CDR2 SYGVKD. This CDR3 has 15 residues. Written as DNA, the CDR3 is TGTGCCACCTCTCAGGTGGGGGGCCGCACAGATACGCAGTATTTT. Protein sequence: CATSQVGGRTDTQYF.

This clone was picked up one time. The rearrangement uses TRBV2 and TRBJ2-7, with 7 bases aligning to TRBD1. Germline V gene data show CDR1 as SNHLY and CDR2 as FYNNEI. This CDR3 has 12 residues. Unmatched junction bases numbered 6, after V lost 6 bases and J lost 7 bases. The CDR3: CASRPDRVEQYF. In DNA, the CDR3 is TGTGCCAGCAGGCCCGACAGGGTTGAGCAGTACTTC.

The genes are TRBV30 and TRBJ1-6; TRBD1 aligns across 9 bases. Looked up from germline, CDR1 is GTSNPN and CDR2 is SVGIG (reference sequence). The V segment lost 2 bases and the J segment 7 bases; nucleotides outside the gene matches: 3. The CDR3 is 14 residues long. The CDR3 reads CAWSMTGGNSPLHF. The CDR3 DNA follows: TGTGCCTGGAGTATGACAGGGGGAAATTCACCCCTCCACTTT.

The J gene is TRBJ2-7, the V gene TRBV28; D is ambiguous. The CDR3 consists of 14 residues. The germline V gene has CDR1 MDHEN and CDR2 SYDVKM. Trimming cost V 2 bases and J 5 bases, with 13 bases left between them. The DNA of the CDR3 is TGTGCCAGCAGTTTAACAGAGAGGCACAACGAGCAGTACTTC. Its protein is CASSLTERHNEQYF.

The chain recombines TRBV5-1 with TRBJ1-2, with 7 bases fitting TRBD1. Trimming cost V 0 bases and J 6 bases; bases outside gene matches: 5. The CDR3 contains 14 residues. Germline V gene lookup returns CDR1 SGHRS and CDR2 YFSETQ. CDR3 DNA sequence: TGCGCCAGCAGCTTGGCCGTTGACAGGGATGGCTACACCTTC. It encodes CASSLAVDRDGYTF.

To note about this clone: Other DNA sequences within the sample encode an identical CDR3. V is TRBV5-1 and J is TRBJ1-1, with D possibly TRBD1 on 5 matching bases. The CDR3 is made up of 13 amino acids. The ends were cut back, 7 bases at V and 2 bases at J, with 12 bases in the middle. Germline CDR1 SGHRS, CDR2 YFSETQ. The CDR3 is CASSPTGNTEAFF. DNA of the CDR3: TGCGCCAGCTCCCCTACAGGAAACACTGAAGCTTTCTTT.

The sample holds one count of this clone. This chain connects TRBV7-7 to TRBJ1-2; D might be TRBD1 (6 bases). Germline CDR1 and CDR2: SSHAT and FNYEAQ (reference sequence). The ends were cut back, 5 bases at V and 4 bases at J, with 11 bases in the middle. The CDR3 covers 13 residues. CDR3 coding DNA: TGTGCCAGCAGCCAAGGGGGGTTCTATGGCTACACCTTC. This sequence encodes CASSQGGFYGYTF.

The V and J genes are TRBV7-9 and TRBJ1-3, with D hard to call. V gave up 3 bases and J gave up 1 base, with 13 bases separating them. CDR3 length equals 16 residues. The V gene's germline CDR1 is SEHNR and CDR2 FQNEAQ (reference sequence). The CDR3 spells CASSFFAGLSGNTIYF. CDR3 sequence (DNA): TGTGCCAGCAGCTTTTTCGCCGGGCTTTCTGGAAACACCATATATTTT.

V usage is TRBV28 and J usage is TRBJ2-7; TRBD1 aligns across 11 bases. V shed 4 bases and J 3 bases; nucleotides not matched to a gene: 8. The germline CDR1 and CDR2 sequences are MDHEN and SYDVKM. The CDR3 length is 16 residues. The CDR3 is CASSYPFGTGGYEQYF. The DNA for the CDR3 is TGTGCCAGCAGTTACCCCTTCGGGACAGGGGGCTACGAGCAGTACTTC.